The 15 T cell receptor beta chains listed next were all sequenced from one sample in a study of immune heterogeneity within non-small cell lung tumors. The TCR beta CDR3 region was amplified by multiplex PCR employing 32 V and 13 J primers. TCRdb reanalysed the multiplex PCR reads using MiXCR and keeps one entry per CDR3 protein. The table shows 30,000 to 40,000 distinct CDR3 sequences, with around 28% occurring only once. Template came from bulk tumor genomic DNA, at roughly 580 ng per sample. Surgical sampling yielded several biopsies per primary tumor (spaced far apart). Enrolled patients presented with newly diagnosed, previously untreated non-small cell lung cancer and underwent curative surgery. Sequenced sample: lung tumor tissue. These TCRs come from a man aged 35 to 55 with non-small cell lung cancer.

This clonotype was seen at least ten times. The V call is TRBV6-5, the J call TRBJ2-7; D may match TRBD1 or TRBD2 (5 bases each). The CDR3 is made up of 12 amino acids. Trimming shortened V by 2 bases and J by 6 bases, and 8 bases separated the two germline ends. CDR1 and CDR2 from the germline V gene are MNHEY and SVGAGI. The CDR3 loop is CASSYGGGEQYF. Written as DNA, the CDR3 is TGTGCCAGCAGTTACGGGGGTGGCGAGCAGTACTTC.

A word on this clonotype: Sequence at one end of the junction differs from germline and may be a read error. V gene TRBV20-1 combines with J gene TRBJ1-5; D is ambiguous. The CDR3 runs to 16 residues. In germline, CDR1 is DFQATT, CDR2 SNEGSKA (reference sequence). The CDR3 nucleotides read TGCAGTACTAGAGATAAATCGAGTGATAGCAATCAGCCCCAGCATTTT. Translating it yields CSTRDKSSDSNQPQHF.

This clonotype has more than one count but fewer than ten. CDR3 DNA: TGTGCCAGCAGCTTAGAGGGTTGGGGGAATGTTGAGCAGTTCTTC. Protein product: CASSLEGWGNVEQFF. This chain connects TRBV11-3 to TRBJ2-1; D could derive from TRBD1 or TRBD2 (5 bases each). Germline loops: CDR1 SGHNT, CDR2 YENEEA. Trimming stripped 0 bases from V and 9 bases from J, with 15 bases between. CDR3 length equals 15 residues.

This clonotype appeared a few times. This sequence joins TRBV12-3 or TRBV12-4 and TRBJ1-1; TRBD1 aligns across 9 bases. Trimming cost V 6 bases and J 4 bases; bases outside gene matches: 6. This CDR3 is 14 amino acids long. Here the CDR3 reads CASSTRTGATEAFF. CDR3 DNA sequence: TGTGCCAGCAGCACAAGGACAGGGGCCACTGAAGCTTTCTTT.

This clonotype was seen ten or more times. The chain uses TRBV20-1 and TRBJ1-2, with unresolved D. The V and J ends lost 3 bases and 4 bases respectively, with 15 bases between them. The CDR3 loop spans 14 amino acids. The germline gives CDR1 DFQATT, CDR2 SNEGSKA (reference sequence). The CDR3 loop reads CSASRPATGYGYTF. CDR3 DNA: TGCAGTGCTAGTCGACCGGCGACGGGCTATGGCTACACCTTC.

This sequence joins TRBV5-1 and TRBJ2-7; a weak D match, TRBD1 (5 bases). In germline, CDR1 is SGHRS, CDR2 YFSETQ. Trimming stripped 0 bases from V and 4 bases from J, with 14 bases between. This CDR3 has 15 amino acids. The CDR3 sequence: CASSLAEQGQYEQYF. The CDR3 DNA reads as TGCGCCAGCAGCTTGGCCGAGCAGGGTCAATACGAGCAGTACTTC. The full variable domain, its missing parts supplied by reference TRBV5-1 and TRBJ2-7, is KAGVTQTPRYLIKTRGQQVTLSCSPISGHRSVSWYQQTPGQGLQFLFEYFSETQRNKGNFPGRFSGRQFSNSRSEMNVSTLELGDSALYLCASSLAEQGQYEQYFGPGTRLTVT.

This clonotype was seen once. The V gene is TRBV28, the J gene TRBJ2-4; possibly TRBD2 for D (7 bases). V shed 6 bases and J shed 5 bases, with 23 bases lying between them. There are 17 residues in the CDR3. CDR1 MDHEN and CDR2 SYDVKM come from the germline V gene. The CDR3 here is CASRATTGRGGENIQYF. In nucleotides, the CDR3 is TGTGCCAGCAGAGCCACCACAGGGAGGGGTGGCGAAAACATTCAGTACTTC.

This clonotype came up many times. V and J are TRBV27 and TRBJ1-5, with D unclear. This CDR3 comprises 15 residues. CDR1 is MNHEY and CDR2 is SMNVEV in the germline V gene (reference sequence). Trimming shortened V by 5 bases and J by 1 base, and 12 bases separated the two germline ends. In nucleotides, the CDR3 is TGTGCCAGCAGTGAAGGGAGGTGGAGCAATCAGCCCCAGCATTTT. Its protein is CASSEGRWSNQPQHF.

This clonotype was counted ten times or more. The V gene is TRBV5-1, the J gene TRBJ1-2, with D hard to call. V lost 0 bases, J lost 3 bases, and 15 bases lay in between. CDR1 is SGHRS and CDR2 is YFSETQ in the germline V gene. The CDR3 sequence is 16 residues long. The CDR3 nucleotides are TGCGCCAGCAGCTTGGGCGGCGGGGTTATAGACTATGGCTACACCTTC. Translated: CASSLGGGVIDYGYTF.

As concerns this clonotype: This clone may be a read error of a much larger clone one base away. J is TRBJ2-6 and V is TRBV19; a weak D match, TRBD2 (5 bases). V shed 11 bases and J shed 11 bases, with 25 bases lying between them. Germline loops: CDR1 LNHDA, CDR2 SQIVND (reference sequence). This CDR3 spans 15 amino acids. CDR3 residues: CAVGIRGALPDVLTF. The CDR3 nucleotides are TGTGCCGTAGGGATCCGGGGTGCCCTGCCTGACGTCCTGACTTTC.

This clonotype was recorded a few times. The CDR3 reads CSAALSGNTGELFF. DNA for the CDR3: TGCAGTGCCGCACTTAGCGGGAACACCGGGGAGCTGTTTTTT. The genes are TRBV20-1 and TRBJ2-2; D may be TRBD2 (6 bases). Deletions cut 6 bases from V and 1 base from J, with 12 bases between. This CDR3 contains 14 residues. CDR1 and CDR2 (germline): DFQATT, SNEGSKA (reference sequence).

In the case of this clonotype: This could be a read error, since a much larger clone is one nucleotide away. The chain links TRBV9 to TRBJ1-6; TRBD1 might be the D (5 bases). This CDR3 region has 13 residues. Germline assignment: CDR1 SGDLS and CDR2 YYNGEE. Trimming stripped 8 bases from V and 5 bases from J, with 11 bases between. The CDR3: CARTLGDNSPLHF. CDR3 coding DNA: TGTGCCAGAACTCTAGGGGATAATTCACCCCTCCACTTT.

This clonotype was seen a few times. The CDR3 reads CASSEPFSGRADTQYF. In nucleotides, the CDR3 is TGCGCCAGCAGTGAGCCGTTTAGCGGGAGGGCAGATACGCAGTATTTT. This sequence joins TRBV10-2 and TRBJ2-3, with TRBD2 matching over 11 bases. Per germline, CDR1 WSHSY and CDR2 SAAADI. The CDR3 runs to 16 residues. Losses at the gene ends were 2 bases for V and 4 bases for J; bases not matched to a gene: 5.

For this clonotype: This sequence may be a read error, since a much larger clone differs from it by one base. This chain connects TRBV19 to TRBJ1-2, with D unresolved. The V gene's germline CDR1 is LNHDA and CDR2 SQIVND (reference sequence). V lost 0 bases to trimming and J lost 1 base, with 6 bases between them. CDR3 size: 14 residues. CDR3 amino acids: CASSIDAINYGYTF. The CDR3 DNA reads as TGTGCCAGTAGTATAGATGCAATTAACTATGGCTACACCTTC.

This clonotype was seen more than once but under ten times. The V gene is TRBV7-8, the J gene TRBJ2-2; 8 nucleotides line up with TRBD2. This CDR3 is 17 amino acids long. Germline loops: CDR1 SGHVS, CDR2 FQNEAQ. J gave up 6 bases and V 5 bases, and 14 bases lay outside the gene matches. The CDR3 sequence is CASSPPGGTRLAGELFF. The DNA of the CDR3 is TGTGCCAGCAGCCCACCGGGGGGGACTAGGCTAGCCGGGGAGCTGTTTTTT. The whole variable domain, filled in from reference TRBV7-8 and TRBJ2-2, reads GAGVSQSPRYKVAKRGQDVALRCDPISGHVSLFWYQQALGQGPEFLTYFQNEAQLDKSGLPSDRFFAERPEGSVSTLKIQRTQQEDSAVYLCASSPPGGTRLAGELFFGEGSRLTVL.